A single sample is the source of the 27 T cell receptor beta chains below, sequenced in a study of technical replicates of blood from a few donors. Sequencing was performed with immunoSEQ multiplex PCR; in TCRdb, only in-frame clones are kept and a portion is missing. Of roughly 71,000 clones in the sample, around 95% were seen once. The sample consisted of T cells isolated from PBMCs. Every receptor here comes from a human donor in good health.

The chain has TRBV30 and TRBJ2-3; 10 bases fit TRBD2. This CDR3 comprises 14 residues. V was pared by 5 bases and J by 6 bases, with 8 bases of the junction left unmatched. The germline V gene encodes CDR1 GTSNPN and CDR2 SVGIG (reference sequence). The CDR3 spells CAWRSGGALDTQYF. Here the CDR3 DNA reads TGTGCCTGGCGAAGCGGGGGGGCTTTGGATACGCAGTATTTT.

This rearrangement joins TRBV5-6 to TRBJ2-3; no clear D. This CDR3 comprises 15 residues. The V end lost 0 bases, the J end lost 3 bases, and 11 bases lay between the germline ends. Germline CDR1 reads SGHDT; CDR2 reads YYEEEE. The CDR3 region has the DNA TGTGCCAGCAGCTTGGTTCGTCAGGTTACAGATACGCAGTATTTT. Translation: CASSLVRQVTDTQYF.

The chain couples TRBV7-8 to TRBJ1-3; D call uncertain. Germline V gene sequence: CDR1 SGHVS, CDR2 FQNEAQ. This CDR3 has 15 amino acids. The V gene lost 6 bases and the J gene lost 3 bases, with 15 bases spanning the gap. The DNA for the CDR3 is TGTGCCAGCAGTCCATCCCCCGGGGTTGGAAACACCATATATTTT. It translates to CASSPSPGVGNTIYF.

V and J are TRBV11-3 and TRBJ2-7, with TRBD1 matching over 7 bases. CDR3 length: 15 amino acids. Germline CDR1 SGHNT, CDR2 YENEEA. The junction had 7 bases not matched to a gene; V was cut back by 2 bases and J by 3 bases. The CDR3 DNA is TGTGCCAGCAGCTTAAACAGGGGTTTGGGCTACGAGCAGTACTTC. It codes for CASSLNRGLGYEQYF.

The chain combines TRBV14 with TRBJ2-3; perhaps TRBD2 as D (5 bases). This CDR3 has 13 amino acids. Germline values: CDR1 SGHDN, CDR2 FVKESK. V dropped 2 bases and J dropped 6 bases, with 9 bases sitting between them. CDR3 protein: CASSQTGMDTQYF. The CDR3 coding sequence is TGTGCCAGCAGCCAAACGGGAATGGATACGCAGTATTTT.

This chain uses TRBV2 with TRBJ2-1; D unclear. The CDR3 has 14 amino acids. V dropped 7 bases and J dropped 2 bases, with 12 bases sitting between them. CDR1 is SNHLY and CDR2 is FYNNEI in the germline V gene. This CDR3 is CASIRQAAYNEQFF. CDR3 coding DNA: TGTGCCAGCATTCGGCAGGCTGCCTACAATGAGCAGTTCTTC.

This chain joins TRBV4-1 and TRBJ2-2, with 9 positions matching TRBD1. The CDR3 extends over 19 amino acids. V lost 1 base to trimming and J lost 3 bases; unmatched junction nucleotides: 12. CDR1 and CDR2 from the germline V gene are MGHRA and YSYEKL. CDR3: CASSQAEGQGRMYTGELFF. The CDR3 DNA sequence: TGCGCCAGCAGCCAAGCGGAAGGACAGGGGAGGATGTACACCGGGGAGCTGTTTTTT.

The chain joins TRBV1 to TRBJ2-4; the table's TRBD1 call for D was not verified on the DNA. TRBV1 is a recognized pseudogene. This CDR3 comprises 13 residues. CDR3 coding DNA: TGCACCGGCCCCGATCTAGCCAAAAACATTCAGTACTTC. Translated, it gives CTGPDLAKNIQYF.

The genes are TRBV5-4 and TRBJ2-5; 7 bases match TRBD1. Germline CDR1 and CDR2: SGHNT and YYREEE (reference sequence). J lost 2 bases, V lost 3 bases, and 7 bases had no gene match. The CDR3 runs 15 residues. In DNA, the CDR3 is TGTGCCAGCAGCTCCACGGGACAGCTTCAAGAGACCCAGTACTTC. Its protein product is CASSSTGQLQETQYF.

This clone occurred a few times. V usage is TRBV4-1 and J usage is TRBJ1-5; D not resolved. The CDR3 is made up of 14 amino acids. Per the germline V gene, CDR1 is MGHRA and CDR2 is YSYEKL. Deletions cut 4 bases from V and 5 bases from J, with 12 bases between. The CDR3 DNA reads TGCGCCAGCAGCCTCGGAGGATCTGATCAGCCCCAGCATTTT. Translating it yields CASSLGGSDQPQHF.

The CDR3 reads CASSSSLADNEQFF. The DNA for the CDR3 is TGTGCCAGCAGTTCCTCACTAGCCGACAATGAGCAGTTCTTC. The chain employs TRBV6-1 and TRBJ2-1, with D maybe TRBD2 (6 bases). Germline V lookup: CDR1 MNHNS, CDR2 SASEGT. V dropped 5 bases and J dropped 5 bases, with 13 bases sitting between them. The CDR3 runs 14 residues.

V usage is TRBV30 and J usage is TRBJ2-7, with D possibly TRBD2 on 5 matching bases. Germline-derived CDR1 and CDR2 are GTSNPN and SVGIG (reference sequence). This CDR3 is 13 amino acids long. Trimming shortened V by 5 bases and J by 2 bases, and 13 bases separated the two germline ends. CDR3 residues: CAWGGSATYEQYF. CDR3 DNA: TGTGCCTGGGGAGGATCCGCCACCTACGAGCAGTACTTC.

J is TRBJ2-6 and V is TRBV5-6; D not certain. CDR3 length equals 15 residues. V lost 2 bases, J lost 0 bases, and 6 bases lay in between. Germline V CDR1 and CDR2: SGHDT, YYEEEE. The CDR3 spells CASSFRFSGANVLTF. CDR3 DNA sequence: TGTGCCAGCAGCTTCAGATTCTCTGGGGCCAACGTCCTGACTTTC.

This sequence joins TRBV19 and TRBJ2-2, with a possible D match to TRBD1 (6 bases). CDR1 is LNHDA, CDR2 SQIVND, per germline (reference sequence). The CDR3 is 14 amino acids. Deletions cut 7 bases from V and 4 bases from J, with 13 bases between. CDR3 loop: CASKGVGSTGELFF. In DNA, the CDR3 is TGTGCCAGTAAGGGGGTCGGTAGCACCGGGGAGCTGTTTTTT.

This chain connects TRBV6-4 to TRBJ2-2; 11 bases are a match to TRBD2. CDR3 length: 17 residues. The germline gives CDR1 MRHNA, CDR2 SNTAGT. After removal of 0 bases from V and 3 bases from J, the junction contained 3 bases not matched to a gene. For the CDR3, the DNA is TGTGCCAGCAGTGACTCAGTACTAGCGGGGGACACCGGGGAGCTGTTTTTT. As protein: CASSDSVLAGDTGELFF.

The V and J genes are TRBV9 and TRBJ1-2, with D perhaps TRBD1 (5 bases). Germline values: CDR1 SGDLS, CDR2 YYNGEE. The CDR3 is 16 residues long. The ends were cut back, 0 bases at V and 6 bases at J, with 18 bases in the middle. CDR3 bases: TGTGCCAGCAGCGTAGGGGAGACGGGGGGATGGGATGGCTACACCTTC. Translated: CASSVGETGGWDGYTF.

The V call is TRBV12-5, the J call TRBJ1-2; tentative D call: TRBD1 (5 bases). Trimming shortened V by 3 bases and J by 7 bases, and 21 bases separated the two germline ends. The length of the CDR3 is 16 residues. Per germline, CDR1 LGHNT and CDR2 FRNRAP. The CDR3 loop is CASGLMSGGAGPGYTF. DNA of the CDR3: TGTGCTAGTGGTTTAATGAGCGGGGGAGCGGGACCTGGCTACACCTTC. The whole variable domain, filled in from reference TRBV12-5 and TRBJ1-2, reads DARVTQTPRHKVTEMGQEVTMRCQPILGHNTVFWYRQTMMQGLELLAYFRNRAPLDDSGMPKDRFSAEMPDATLATLKIQPSEPRDSAVYFCASGLMSGGAGPGYTFGSGTRLTVV.

The V gene is TRBV11-2, the J gene TRBJ2-2; TRBD1 matches 9 bases. This CDR3 is built from 17 residues. Germline values: CDR1 SGHAT, CDR2 FQNNGV. The V segment lost 8 bases and the J segment 2 bases; nucleotides outside the gene matches: 12. CDR3 sequence (DNA): TGTGCCAGCCGAAACAGGGGGCGCAGTTTAAACACCGGGGAGCTGTTTTTT. Amino acids: CASRNRGRSLNTGELFF.

In regard to this clone: At one end the junction does not follow the germline gene, possibly because of a read error. The rearrangement uses TRBV9 and TRBJ2-5; 7 bases map to TRBD2. Germline V CDR1 and CDR2: SGDLS, YYNGEE. This CDR3 spans 15 amino acids. CDR3: CASSVGGVEQGTQYF. CDR3 DNA sequence: TGTGCCAGCAGCGTGGGGGGGGTGGAGCAAGGGACCCAGTACTTC.

This sequence joins TRBV11-3 and TRBJ2-7, with D perhaps matching TRBD2 (5 bases). The V end was cut by 4 bases, the J end by 4 bases, with 11 bases between. CDR1 is SGHNT, CDR2 YENEEA, per germline. The CDR3 spans 13 residues. The CDR3, as DNA: TGTGCCAGCAGCTCCGGGATCCTTTACGAGCAGTACTTC. Translating gives CASSSGILYEQYF.

The V call is TRBV30, the J call TRBJ1-1; the match to TRBD1 covers 9 bases. The CDR3 length is 13 residues. J gave up 5 bases and V 1 base, and 2 bases lay outside the gene matches. CDR1 and CDR2 from the germline V gene are GTSNPN and SVGIG (reference sequence). The DNA of the CDR3 is TGTGCCTGGAGTGAAGGACAGGGGACTGAAGCTTTCTTT. Its translation is CAWSEGQGTEAFF.

V is TRBV7-8 and J is TRBJ2-3; D is unclear. Germline lookup yields CDR1 SGHVS and CDR2 FQNEAQ. The CDR3 consists of 14 residues. Between the trimmed V and J ends, which lost 1 base and 1 base, there was a span of 6 bases. The CDR3 DNA reads TGTGCCAGCAGCTTAGATCTACGCACAGATACGCAGTATTTT. As protein: CASSLDLRTDTQYF.

The chain has TRBV2 and TRBJ1-5, with TRBD1 matching 9 bases. Germline assignment: CDR1 SNHLY and CDR2 FYNNEI. V lost 6 bases and J lost 3; bases outside the gene matches: 9. This CDR3 is built from 16 residues. The DNA of the CDR3 is TGTGCCAGCAGACCCGGGACAGGGACGCACAATCAGCCCCAGCATTTT. Protein sequence: CASRPGTGTHNQPQHF.

The chain joins TRBV28 to TRBJ1-1, with 9 bases aligning to TRBD1. CDR3 length equals 14 residues. Looked up from germline, CDR1 is MDHEN and CDR2 is SYDVKM. With V trimmed by 11 bases and J by 0 bases, 7 bases remained unmatched. The CDR3: CASDRGEVNTEAFF. The DNA for the CDR3 is TGTGCCTCGGACAGGGGCGAGGTGAACACTGAAGCTTTCTTT.

V is TRBV10-1 and J is TRBJ2-2; weak D call: TRBD2 (6 bases). This CDR3 comprises 15 residues. Per the germline V gene, CDR1 is WNHNN and CDR2 is SYGVQD (reference sequence). The V gene lost 8 bases and the J gene lost 3 bases, with 16 bases spanning the gap. Written as DNA, the CDR3 is TGCGCCAGCTCCGCGGGGCTGGGAGACACCGGGGAGCTGTTTTTT. This translates into CASSAGLGDTGELFF.

The chain couples TRBV19 to TRBJ2-7, with 7 bases identical to TRBD2. V was pared by 5 bases and J by 3 bases, with 7 bases of the junction left unmatched. This CDR3 contains 14 residues. In germline, CDR1 is LNHDA, CDR2 SQIVND (reference sequence). The CDR3 spells CASSPRGSDYEQYF. The CDR3 coding sequence is TGTGCCAGTAGTCCGCGCGGGAGTGACTACGAGCAGTACTTC.

The chain has TRBV27 and TRBJ1-1, with a weak D call TRBD1 (5 bases). From germline, CDR1 is MNHEY and CDR2 SMNVEV (reference sequence). The CDR3 has 14 amino acids. The V gene lost 5 bases and the J gene lost 4 bases, with 14 bases spanning the gap. The CDR3 spells CASSLQGTGTEAFF. CDR3 sequence (DNA): TGTGCCAGCAGTCTCCAGGGTACTGGCACTGAAGCTTTCTTT.